These 22 T cell receptor beta chains originate from one sample sequenced in a study of T cell changes during pregnancy in multiple sclerosis. Profiled with immunoSEQ multiplex PCR; TCRdb holds only in-frame clones, not every one. The sample includes 84,000 or so clones, 90% to 95% of them seen just once. The sample in question was peripheral blood, obtained in the third trimester of pregnancy. Receptor source: a female donor with multiple sclerosis, enrolled in a pregnancy study.

The chain uses TRBV12-2 and TRBJ2-3; the DNA was not compared with TRBD2, the D call given in the table. TRBV12-2 is a recognized pseudogene. There are 19 residues in the CDR3. CDR3 DNA sequence: TGTGCAAGTCGCTTCTATCTTGTCGGAGGACGGATTAGCACAGATACGCAGTATTTT. Protein sequence: CASRFYLVGGRISTDTQYF.

This sequence joins TRBV30 and TRBJ1-6; D is ambiguous. This CDR3 has 14 amino acids. V was pared by 1 base and J by 5 bases, with 9 bases between. The germline V gene has CDR1 GTSNPN and CDR2 SVGIG (reference sequence). In nucleotides, the CDR3 is TGTGCCTGGAGTGAGGAGATCGATAATTCACCCCTCCACTTT. It is translated as CAWSEEIDNSPLHF.

The chain joins TRBV2 to TRBJ1-1; the D is unclear. The CDR3 sequence is 13 residues long. V was trimmed by 4 bases and J by 2 bases, leaving 8 bases between them. Germline CDR1 is SNHLY and CDR2 is FYNNEI. The CDR3 sequence is CASSVDYNTEAFF. In nucleotides, the CDR3 is TGTGCCAGCAGTGTGGACTACAACACTGAAGCTTTCTTT.

The chain uses TRBV18 and TRBJ2-7; 12 bases map to TRBD2. CDR1 is KGHSH and CDR2 is LQKENI in the germline V gene. This CDR3 region has 15 residues. Trimming at V came to 1 base and at J to 2 bases, leaving 0 bases not matched to a gene. The CDR3 sequence: CASSPRTSGAYEQYF. The CDR3 coding sequence is TGTGCCAGCTCACCACGGACTAGCGGGGCCTACGAGCAGTACTTC. Variable domain in full (rest from reference TRBV18 and TRBJ2-7): NAGVMQNPRHLVRRRGQEARLRCSPMKGHSHVYWYRQLPEEGLKFMVYLQKENIIDESGMPKERFSAEFPKEGPSILRIQQVVRGDSAAYFCASSPRTSGAYEQYFGPGTRLTVT.

The chain joins TRBV29-1 to TRBJ1-1; D might be TRBD1 (5 bases). The V end was cut by 6 bases, the J end by 0 bases, with 8 bases between. This CDR3 is 12 amino acids long. CDR1 and CDR2 (germline): SQVTM, ANQGSEA. The CDR3 region has the DNA TGCAGCGTCCAGGGAATGAACACTGAAGCTTTCTTT. It specifies CSVQGMNTEAFF. Full variable domain (rest looked up from reference TRBV29-1 and TRBJ1-1): SAVISQKPSRDICQRGTSLTIQCQVDSQVTMMFWYRQQPGQSLTLIATANQGSEATYESGFVIDKFPISRPNLTFSTLTVSNMSPEDSSIYLCSVQGMNTEAFFGQGTRLTVV.

This chain links TRBV4-3 with TRBJ1-2; D gene unclear. This CDR3 has 15 residues. Germline-derived CDR1 and CDR2 are LGHNA and YSLEER. V was cut by 0 bases and J by 6 bases, with 14 bases left in between. The CDR3 coding sequence is TGCGCCAGCAGCCAAGACGTGGGCGCGATCGATGGCTACACCTTC. This codes for CASSQDVGAIDGYTF.

The V gene is TRBV5-1, the J gene TRBJ2-1; tentative D call: TRBD1 (6 bases). CDR3 length: 13 residues. V shed 7 bases and J shed 5 bases, with 13 bases lying between them. Germline V CDR1 and CDR2: SGHRS, YFSETQ. This CDR3 reads CASGIQGDNEQFF. CDR3 DNA: TGCGCCAGCGGCATACAGGGAGACAATGAGCAGTTCTTC.

V gene TRBV9 combines with J gene TRBJ2-7; 8 nucleotides agree with TRBD1. Germline V CDR1 and CDR2: SGDLS, YYNGEE. The junction had 6 bases not matched to a gene; V was cut back by 2 bases and J by 2 bases. The CDR3 runs 15 residues. The CDR3 loop reads CASSVGTGLTYEQYF. The CDR3 nucleotides read TGTGCCAGCAGCGTTGGGACAGGACTGACCTACGAGCAGTACTTC.

There are a few counts of this clone. The rearrangement uses TRBV11-2 and TRBJ1-1; 7 bases align to TRBD1. The V segment lost 5 bases and the J segment 7 bases; nucleotides outside the gene matches: 10. Germline CDR1 reads SGHAT; CDR2 reads FQNNGV. CDR3 length equals 14 residues. The CDR3 here is CASSQGQTRSEAFF. DNA of the CDR3: TGTGCCAGCAGCCAGGGACAGACAAGGAGTGAAGCTTTCTTT.

The V gene is TRBV9, the J gene TRBJ2-1, with a tentative D call TRBD2 (5 bases). V lost 3 bases and J lost 7, with 8 bases in between. CDR1 is SGDLS, CDR2 YYNGEE, per germline. This CDR3 comprises 12 residues. CDR3 bases: TGTGCCAGCAGCGGAGGGAAGAATGAGCAGTTCTTC. Amino acids: CASSGGKNEQFF.

The V gene is TRBV4-1, the J gene TRBJ2-1; 7 nucleotides align to TRBD2. Germline V gives CDR1 MGHRA, CDR2 YSYEKL. J lost 6 bases, V lost 4 bases, and 9 bases had no gene match. This CDR3 is built from 15 residues. Here the CDR3 DNA reads TGCGCCAGCAGCCCACTGGGACTACCTTCCAATGAGCAGTTCTTC. Protein product: CASSPLGLPSNEQFF.

This rearrangement joins TRBV19 to TRBJ1-1, with 7 bases identical to TRBD1. This CDR3 spans 13 amino acids. Germline trimming cut 6 bases from V and 9 bases from J; bases unmatched to any gene: 10. CDR1 LNHDA and CDR2 SQIVND come from the germline V gene (reference sequence). CDR3 nucleotide sequence: TGTGCCAGTAGAGCCCGGGACAGCGCCAAAGCTTTCTTT. It yields the protein CASRARDSAKAFF.

The chain uses TRBV5-1 and TRBJ2-2; 10 bases are shared with TRBD1. CDR1 and CDR2 (germline): SGHRS, YFSETQ. Trimming took 2 bases from V and 4 from J; bases not matched to a gene: 2. There are 15 residues in the CDR3. The CDR3 region is CASSFRDRGTGELFF. CDR3 in DNA: TGCGCCAGCAGCTTCCGGGACAGGGGCACCGGGGAGCTGTTTTTT.

CDR3 region: CASSQDSLAGVREQYF. Here the CDR3 DNA reads TGCGCCAGCAGCCAAGATTCCCTAGCGGGGGTACGAGAGCAGTACTTC. V is TRBV4-1 and J is TRBJ2-7; 10 bases fit TRBD2. Germline values: CDR1 MGHRA, CDR2 YSYEKL. Trimming cost V 0 bases and J 7 bases; bases outside gene matches: 9. The CDR3 consists of 16 residues.

This rearrangement joins TRBV4-1 to TRBJ2-7; TRBD1 agrees at 8 bases. Trimming at V came to 2 bases and at J to 2 bases, leaving 8 bases not matched to a gene. Looked up from germline, CDR1 is MGHRA and CDR2 is YSYEKL. CDR3 size: 16 residues. CDR3 residues: CASSQPTGAFAYEQYF. CDR3 nucleotide sequence: TGCGCCAGCAGCCAACCGACAGGGGCGTTCGCCTACGAGCAGTACTTC.

This clone has a single count. The V gene is TRBV5-1, the J gene TRBJ2-1; 11 positions match TRBD2. J gave up 7 bases and V 0 bases, and 9 bases lay outside the gene matches. CDR1 and CDR2 from the germline V gene are SGHRS and YFSETQ. This CDR3 has 17 residues. CDR3 sequence: CASSLAVRASGRNEQFF. CDR3 bases: TGCGCCAGCAGCTTGGCCGTTCGGGCTAGCGGGAGGAATGAGCAGTTCTTC.

The V gene is TRBV4-1, the J gene TRBJ1-4; no definite D call. Trimming removed 4 bases from V and 3 bases from J, with 12 bases in between. Germline V lookup: CDR1 MGHRA, CDR2 YSYEKL. The CDR3 runs 15 residues. The CDR3 DNA reads as TGCGCCAGCAGCCGGCCGCGGGCCCCTAATGAAAAACTGTTTTTT. This gives the protein CASSRPRAPNEKLFF.

The chain uses TRBV29-1 and TRBJ2-1; possibly TRBD1 for D (7 bases). Trimming took off 7 bases at V and 4 bases at J, with 17 bases between the two ends. Germline CDR1 is SQVTM and CDR2 is ANQGSEA. This CDR3 is 14 amino acids long. CDR3 coding DNA: TGCAGCGCCGACAGGGCGGGAACTTACAATGAGCAGTTCTTC. Amino acid sequence: CSADRAGTYNEQFF.

The chain employs TRBV2 and TRBJ1-1; TRBD1 aligns across 8 bases. The V and J ends lost 7 bases and 3 bases, in that order; junction bases with no gene match: 7. Germline V gives CDR1 SNHLY, CDR2 FYNNEI. This CDR3 spans 14 amino acids. The CDR3 reads CASTSGGWDTEAFF. Written as DNA, the CDR3 is TGTGCCAGCACCTCAGGGGGCTGGGACACTGAAGCTTTCTTT. Full variable domain (rest looked up from reference TRBV2 and TRBJ1-1): EPEVTQTPSHQVTQMGQEVILRCVPISNHLYFYWYRQILGQKVEFLVSFYNNEISEKSEIFDDQFSVERPDGSNFTLKIRSTKLEDSAMYFCASTSGGWDTEAFFGQGTRLTVV.

The V and J genes are TRBV14 and TRBJ1-1; D gene unclear. The CDR3 covers 12 residues. With 5 bases removed from V and 1 base from J, the gap between germline ends came to 5 bases. The germline V gene encodes CDR1 SGHDN and CDR2 FVKESK. CDR3 region: CASSNGNTEAFF. DNA of the CDR3: TGTGCCAGCAGCAACGGGAACACTGAAGCTTTCTTT.

The chain recombines TRBV25-1 with TRBJ2-2; 7 bases map to TRBD1. CDR1 is MGHDK, CDR2 SYGVNS, per germline. This CDR3 spans 18 amino acids. V trimming: 2 bases; J trimming: 1 base; junction bases outside the gene matches: 10. CDR3 DNA: TGTGCCAGCAGTGAACCTCTCCCTTACAGGGGGAACACCGGGGAGCTGTTTTTT. As protein: CASSEPLPYRGNTGELFF.

V is TRBV4-1 and J is TRBJ1-6; perhaps TRBD1 as D (5 bases). The CDR3 covers 16 residues. Trimming took 1 base from V and 5 from J, leaving 12 bases between them. Germline CDR1 and CDR2: MGHRA and YSYEKL. The CDR3 loop reads CASSQGQGTNNSPLHF. The CDR3 DNA follows: TGCGCCAGCAGCCAAGGGCAGGGAACGAATAATTCACCCCTCCACTTT.